The next 25 T cell receptor beta chains were all read from a single sample in a study of post-analysis software for immune sequencing data. Notes on the study in general: Patients used several TRBV segments, including TRBV5-6, TRBV5-1 and TRBV20-1, more often than controls.

No cognate antigen is known for these TCRs. TCR beta libraries were prepared from cDNA with unique molecular identifiers. From the PCR reads, TCRdb called clonotypes with MiXCR, one entry per CDR3 protein. The data show hundreds of thousands of distinct CDR3 sequences, around 60% seen once. Input material: blood. These receptors came from a girl aged 2-10 years with multiple sclerosis.

CDR3 in DNA: TGTGCCAGCAGTTTCGAAGGGGTTAATTCACCCCTCCACTTT. It is translated as CASSFEGVNSPLHF. The chain employs TRBV12-3 or TRBV12-4 and TRBJ1-6, with D possibly being TRBD1 (5 bases). Trimming stripped 3 bases from V and 6 bases from J, with 9 bases between. The CDR3 contains 14 residues.

V gene TRBV3-1 combines with J gene TRBJ2-5; TRBD2 aligns across 13 bases. V lost 2 bases, J lost 5 bases, and 8 bases stayed unmatched. This CDR3 contains 17 residues. Looked up from germline, CDR1 is LGHDT and CDR2 is YNNKEL (reference sequence). CDR3 in DNA: TGTGCCAGCAGCCAAACGCCGGGACTAGCGGGATACGAGACCCAGTACTTC. This sequence encodes CASSQTPGLAGYETQYF.

This clonotype was seen only a few times. V and J are TRBV6-6 and TRBJ1-5; D ambiguous. Trimming removed 0 bases at V and 9 bases at J, with 9 bases between. Germline V gene data show CDR1 as MNHNY and CDR2 as SVGAGI (reference sequence). The CDR3 covers 13 residues. CDR3 in DNA: TGTGCCAGCAGTTACTCGACCGGACCGCCCCAGCATTTT. Amino acids: CASSYSTGPPQHF.

This chain links TRBV6-5 with TRBJ1-2; TRBD1 might be the D (6 bases). V lost 0 bases to trimming and J lost 4 bases, with 21 bases between them. Germline V gene sequence: CDR1 MNHEY, CDR2 SVGAGI. This CDR3 spans 18 amino acids. In DNA form, the CDR3 reads TGTGCCAGCAGTTACTCGGCTCCGGGCGGGGGCGCGAGCTATGGCTACACCTTC. As protein: CASSYSAPGGGASYGYTF.

This clonotype occurred a few times. The chain is built from TRBV12-3 or TRBV12-4 and TRBJ2-5; D uncertain. The CDR3 has 13 amino acids. V dropped 4 bases and J dropped 3 bases, with 9 bases sitting between them. DNA of the CDR3: TGTGCCAGCAGTTCGGCTGCAAAAGAGACCCAGTACTTC. Translating gives CASSSAAKETQYF.

The chain recombines TRBV7-2 with TRBJ2-1, with D unclear. Germline-derived CDR1 and CDR2 are SGHTA and FQGNSA. Trimming took 5 bases from V and 5 from J, leaving 13 bases between them. The CDR3 consists of 14 residues. The CDR3 spells CASSEDPANNEQFF. CDR3 nucleotides: TGTGCCAGCAGCGAGGACCCAGCTAACAATGAGCAGTTCTTC. Filled out from reference TRBV7-2 and TRBJ2-1, the complete variable domain reads GAGVSQSPSNKVTEKGKDVELRCDPISGHTALYWYRQSLGQGLEFLIYFQGNSAPDKSGLPSDRFSAERTGGSVSTLTIQRTQQEDSAVYLCASSEDPANNEQFFGPGTRLTVL.

V and J are TRBV4-2 and TRBJ1-2; a possible D gene is TRBD1 (5 bases). V was shortened by 3 bases and J by 8 bases, with 19 bases between the two germline ends. The CDR3 is made up of 15 amino acids. Germline CDR1 LGHNA, CDR2 YNFKEQ. CDR3 DNA: TGTGCCAGCAGCCAGGGGGACTCAAGCATCGGGGGCTACACCTTC. Its protein product is CASSQGDSSIGGYTF.

This chain links TRBV6-6 with TRBJ1-6; 10 nucleotides match TRBD1. After removal of 6 bases from V and 9 bases from J, the junction contained 11 bases not matched to a gene. The germline CDR1 and CDR2 sequences are MNHNY and SVGAGI (reference sequence). The CDR3 has 16 residues. DNA of the CDR3: TGTGCCAGCAGAGGACAGGGGGATCCTATAGGTTCACCCCTCCACTTT. It encodes CASRGQGDPIGSPLHF.

This clonotype was detected only a few times. DNA for the CDR3: TGTGCCAGCAGCTTAACCGATGCAGATACGCAGTATTTT. Translating it yields CASSLTDADTQYF. The chain joins TRBV7-9 to TRBJ2-3, with D unclear. CDR3 length equals 13 residues. V was cut by 2 bases and J by 4 bases, with 7 bases left in between. Germline V gene data show CDR1 as SEHNR and CDR2 as FQNEAQ (reference sequence).

CDR3 in DNA: TGCGCCAGCAGCTTCGGGGGAGAGGGTGAGCAGTTCTTC. Amino acid sequence: CASSFGGEGEQFF. This chain joins TRBV5-1 and TRBJ2-1; possibly TRBD2 for D (6 bases). The CDR3 spans 13 residues. Germline CDR1 and CDR2: SGHRS and YFSETQ. Trimming removed 2 bases from V and 9 bases from J, with 12 bases in between. The full variable domain, its missing parts supplied by reference TRBV5-1 and TRBJ2-1, is KAGVTQTPRYLIKTRGQQVTLSCSPISGHRSVSWYQQTPGQGLQFLFEYFSETQRNKGNFPGRFSGRQFSNSRSEMNVSTLELGDSALYLCASSFGGEGEQFFGPGTRLTVL.

This clonotype has a handful of counts. The chain is built from TRBV12-3 or TRBV12-4 and TRBJ2-4, with no clear D. V shed 3 bases and J shed 8 bases, with 11 bases lying between them. This CDR3 spans 13 amino acids. As DNA, the CDR3 is TGTGCCAGCAGTTTCTCAAGGTCGGACATTCAGTACTTC. Its protein is CASSFSRSDIQYF.

This rearrangement joins TRBV6-2 or TRBV6-3 to TRBJ2-7; D unresolved. The DNA end favors TRBJ2-4, so the J call may be wrong. This CDR3 region has 12 residues. Germline lookup yields CDR1 MNHEY and CDR2 SVGEGT. The CDR3 coding sequence is TGTGCCAGCAACGACATAAAGGGCATTCAGTACTTC. It translates to CASNDIKGIQYF.

The rearrangement links TRBV29-1 to TRBJ1-1; D gene unclear. Trimming removed 3 bases from V and 1 base from J, with 6 bases in between. In germline, CDR1 is SQVTM, CDR2 ANQGSEA. This CDR3 contains 12 residues. This chain's CDR3 is CSVDPENTEAFF. CDR3 sequence (DNA): TGCAGCGTTGACCCCGAGAACACTGAAGCTTTCTTT.

V is TRBV12-3 or TRBV12-4 and J is TRBJ2-1; D perhaps matches TRBD2 (6 bases). The CDR3 is 14 amino acids. V was clipped by 1 base and J by 15 bases, with 19 bases between them. The CDR3 nucleotides are TGTGCCAGCAGTTTAGTTCCCGGGAGACACCGAACGTTCTTC. This sequence encodes CASSLVPGRHRTFF.

The chain has TRBV10-3 and TRBJ1-2; 9 bases are a match to TRBD1. The germline V gene encodes CDR1 ENHRY and CDR2 SYGVKD. This CDR3 is built from 13 residues. With 10 bases clipped from V and 4 bases from J, the junction kept 7 bases outside the gene matches. This CDR3 is CAKSQGATYGYTF. CDR3 DNA sequence: TGTGCCAAATCACAGGGGGCCACCTATGGCTACACCTTC.

The rearrangement uses TRBV3-1 and TRBJ2-2, with D possibly called TRBD1 or TRBD2 (5 bases each). The CDR3 consists of 14 residues. Trimming pared 1 base from V and 4 bases from J, leaving 7 bases between. CDR1 LGHDT and CDR2 YNNKEL come from the germline V gene (reference sequence). The CDR3 reads CASSQGGTTGELFF. CDR3 DNA sequence: TGTGCCAGCAGCCAAGGGGGGACCACCGGGGAGCTGTTTTTT.

In this sample, this clonotype turned up a few times. One junction end disagrees with the germline gene, perhaps due to a read error. The chain couples TRBV5-1 to TRBJ1-1; unclear D gene. The CDR3 runs 14 residues. Per germline, CDR1 SGHRS and CDR2 YFSETQ. The CDR3 here is CASSGGLMNTEAFF. In DNA, the CDR3 is TGTGCCAGCAGTGGCGGACTGATGAACACTGAAGCTTTCTTT.

This clonotype was seen only a few times. The chain combines TRBV20-1 with TRBJ2-1; D is uncertain. This CDR3 has 13 amino acids. V was clipped by 2 bases and J by 6 bases, with 11 bases between them. Germline V gene sequence: CDR1 DFQATT, CDR2 SNEGSKA (reference sequence). CDR3 nucleotides: TGCAGTGCTAGAAGAGATATGAGCAATGAGCAGTTCTTC. Translation gives CSARRDMSNEQFF.

The chain recombines TRBV3-1 with TRBJ2-1; D is undetermined. V was shortened by 2 bases and J by 3 bases, with 11 bases between the two germline ends. The CDR3 consists of 15 residues. The germline V gene has CDR1 LGHDT and CDR2 YNNKEL (reference sequence). The DNA for the CDR3 is TGTGCCAGCAGCCAAATGCAGTCTAGCTACAATGAGCAGTTCTTC. This encodes CASSQMQSSYNEQFF.

V is TRBV7-2 and J is TRBJ2-7; the D is unclear. Per the germline V gene, CDR1 is SGHTA and CDR2 is FQGNSA. This CDR3 is 14 amino acids long. Trimming cost V 2 bases and J 0 bases, with 8 bases left between them. CDR3 DNA sequence: TGTGCCAGCAGCTTACCTCCCCGCTCCTACGAGCAGTACTTC. It codes for CASSLPPRSYEQYF.

The chain combines TRBV5-1 with TRBJ2-5; D gene ambiguous. V gave up 0 bases and J gave up 5 bases, with 11 bases separating them. Germline CDR1 reads SGHRS; CDR2 reads YFSETQ. This CDR3 spans 14 amino acids. CDR3 protein: CASSLGPPRETQYF. CDR3 sequence (DNA): TGCGCCAGCAGCTTGGGACCGCCGAGGGAGACCCAGTACTTC.

The rearrangement joins TRBV12-3 or TRBV12-4 to TRBJ1-5, with TRBD1 matching 8 bases. The CDR3 is 17 residues long. V dropped 5 bases and J dropped 6; count of bases not matched to a gene: 15. In DNA form, the CDR3 reads TGTGCCAGCAGTCAAATTACTAGGACAGGGCCCGCTCAGCCCCAGCATTTT. Protein: CASSQITRTGPAQPQHF.

This clonotype occurred a few times. The chain links TRBV10-3 to TRBJ2-7, with D perhaps assigned TRBD1 or TRBD2 (5 bases each). The CDR3 extends over 15 amino acids. V was trimmed by 4 bases and J by 1 base, leaving 14 bases between them. Germline V lookup: CDR1 ENHRY, CDR2 SYGVKD. The CDR3 loop is CAISARGPGSYEQYF. The CDR3 bases are TGTGCCATCAGTGCCCGGGGCCCCGGGTCCTACGAGCAGTACTTC.

The CDR3 reads CASSQGDGNTGELFF. The DNA for the CDR3 is TGTGCCAGCAGCCAAGGGGACGGAAACACCGGGGAGCTGTTTTTT. The chain links TRBV4-2 to TRBJ2-2; D may be TRBD1 or TRBD2 (5 bases each). Germline CDR1 is LGHNA and CDR2 is YNFKEQ. V lost 1 base to trimming and J lost 2 bases, with 8 bases between them. The CDR3 has 15 residues.

This chain connects TRBV20-1 to TRBJ2-5, with TRBD2 matching 8 bases. Near its end, the DNA agrees better with TRBJ2-7, so the J call may be wrong. This CDR3 has 13 residues. CDR1 is DFQATT, CDR2 SNEGSKA, per germline (reference sequence). The CDR3 region is CSARRVAGSEQYF. The CDR3, as DNA: TGCAGTGCTAGGCGGGTAGCGGGAAGCGAGCAGTACTTC.